This T cell receptor beta chain was found in a study of blood T cell repertoires in COVID-19. The CDR3 runs 12 residues. Germline V lookup: CDR1 MDHEN, CDR2 SYDVKM. Unmatched junction bases numbered 8, after V lost 6 bases and J lost 12 bases. Libraries were prepared by immunoSEQ multiplex PCR; TCRdb keeps only in-frame clonotypes and omits some of them. This sample yields around 230,000 clones, of which 83% are seen a single time; about 2.3% belongs to the top ten. The sequence derives from a woman between 40 and 50 years old with active or convalescent COVID-19. The specimen sequenced was peripheral blood. The V call is TRBV28, the J call TRBJ1-2; 9 bases are shared with TRBD1. The CDR3 nucleotides are TGTGCCAGCAGCCTCCTCGACAGGGGGAACACCTTC. It translates to CASSLLDRGNTF.